This paragraph reports one T cell receptor beta chain. This clonotype was found many times. Its antigen is currently not known. No clone much larger than this one lies a single base away; base qualities are absent. Ophthalmopathy patients had moderately to severely active disease, Clinical Activity Score of at least 3, NOSPECS grade of at least 4, and duration under 3 months. Any patient with an uncontrolled infection, another autoimmune disease, pregnancy or lactation was excluded. Diagnoses relied on clinical symptoms, serum thyroxine and TRAb, thyroid ultrasound and orbital computed tomography. PBMCs were separated from approximately 9.9 ml of fresh peripheral blood using Ficoll-Paque density gradient centrifugation. Trizol reagent was used to extract total RNA, and RNA quality was then checked on an Agilent 2100 Bioanalyzer. This sample is drawn from a study of T cells in Graves' hyperthyroidism and ophthalmopathy (dated by TCRdb to about 2019). About the investigation overall: Peripheral blood was sampled at the time of initial diagnosis, prior to any treatment. Thyroid tissue and blood T-cell repertoires from about six Graves' hyperthyroidism patients were also compared in the study. To identify TCR V-J signatures that set the groups apart, the researchers used a discovery cohort of more than 95 patients, made up of fewer than 50 with Graves' ophthalmopathy and 57 with stable Graves' hyperthyroidism. The 100 discovery patients were randomly divided into training and test sets at a 7:3 ratio. Following sampling, methimazole starting at 30 mg daily was given to hyperthyroidism patients, and high-dose intravenous methylprednisolone was given to ophthalmopathy patients. Prospective prediction of ophthalmopathy was tested in an independent validation cohort consisting of 18 hyperthyroidism patients and over 15 patients who later progressed to ophthalmopathy. The paper reports TCR Vbeta CDR3 sequencing of some 140 peripheral blood samples: approximately 43 ophthalmopathy, roughly 80 hyperthyroidism and about 17 progressor patients. What the research found in general, with its limitations: During validation, the model predicted progression to ophthalmopathy a median of around six months ahead of onset, with 60% to 71% sensitivity and 72% to 80% specificity. No statistical method was used to fix the sample size in advance, and group allocation was not hidden from the investigators. In cross-validation, a model built on a 13 V-J signature told ophthalmopathy apart from stable hyperthyroidism with approximately 90% sensitivity and roughly 83% specificity, and in testing the same model reached 80%/75%. Most expanded thyroid clonotypes (frequency above 0.001) were also detected in blood, suggesting blood repertoires may reflect thyroid immune responses.

TCR beta CDR3 regions were amplified from RNA transcripts. A first-round RT-PCR of the TCR CDR3 used the HTBI primer set with the Qiagen OneStep RT-PCR kit. Libraries were constructed in a second round of multiplex PCR, after which size selection and purification were performed. The libraries were sequenced on an Illumina HiSeq2000 using paired-end 100 bp reads. The authors' pipeline ran thus. SOAPnuke was used to process the raw data, throwing out any read that contained adapters or uncalled bases, had a mean Phred below 15, or lacked an exact constant-primer or identifier match. COPE v1.2.5 was used to merge the high-quality paired reads, and each unique nucleotide sequence was defined as a clonotype. MiTCR v1.1 was used to align clonotypes to the IMGT TRBV, TRBD and TRBJ reference segments. The analysis included only V-J combinations with a frequency above 0.0001, which together covered over 98% of the repertoires. The TCS score was defined as the ratio of F50 (clonal expansion) to E x V (chaos), calculated using BLOSUM62-based TCRdist between CDR3 peptides within each V-J. Welch's t-statistics and random forest reduced approximately 520 V-J features to about 12, which were used in a naive Bayes classifier (R e1071). In-frame beta chains were kept once TCRdb had trimmed the public reads at Q25 with fastp and called clones with MiXCR. Each CDR3 protein gets just one entry, which takes the most common genes and DNA from the rows behind it. These V and J calls derive from TCRdb rather than the authors' analysis. This sample holds around 540,000 distinct CDR3 sequences; 15% to 20% were observed only once. 25% to 30% of the sample lies in the top ten.

Spanning cysteine to phenylalanine, the CDR3 consists of 14 amino acids. CDR3 DNA is the only sequence kept; it has 42 bases, read in frame from the first base. Via the germline V gene, CDR1 is SGHAT and CDR2 FQNNGV. Trimming at the junction amounts to 2 bases on V and 6 bases on J, and the germline ends lie 8 bases apart. The source is a woman in her twenties or thirties with Graves' ophthalmopathy. This sequence uses TRBV11-2 and TRBJ1-6; the D gene is possibly TRBD1, with 5 bases matching. Sequencing was done on a sample of blood. The CDR3 has the sequence CASSLWGVNSPLHF. The nucleotide sequence reads as follows: TGTGCCAGCAGCTTATGGGGGGTTAATTCACCCCTCCACTTT.